The 9 T cell receptor beta chains reported below all come from one sample, sequenced in a study of neurological immune-mediated disorders. Indicated time point: longitudinal time-point 3. TCRdb ran MiXCR on the 5' RACE reads and lists one entry per CDR3 protein. The profile covers around 53,000 distinct CDR3 sequences, with 6.5% to 8.5% appearing a single time and under 2.5% taken by the ten largest. The sample consisted of PBMCs. The receptors shown here come from a woman between 40 and 55 years old in good health.

This clonotype was detected ten times or more. The chain combines TRBV7-3 with TRBJ1-4, with a possible D match to TRBD1 (5 bases). This CDR3 has 19 residues. The germline V gene encodes CDR1 SGHTA and CDR2 FQGTGA. V was trimmed by 1 base and J by 5 bases, leaving 23 bases between them. CDR3 region: CASSLSHRVRDRQNEKLFF. The CDR3 DNA follows: TGTGCCAGCAGCTTAAGTCACCGGGTCCGAGACAGACAGAATGAAAAACTGTTTTTT.

For this clonotype: Since a much larger clone is just one base distant, this may be a read error. The V call is TRBV5-1, the J call TRBJ1-1; D perhaps matches TRBD1 (5 bases). This CDR3 region has 12 residues. Germline values: CDR1 SGHRS, CDR2 YFSETQ. Trimming removed 5 bases from V and 3 bases from J, with 8 bases in between. CDR3 DNA: TGCGCCAGCAGAGTGGGGCACACTGAAGCTTTCTTT. Its protein product is CASRVGHTEAFF.

This clonotype occurred many times. The chain combines TRBV6-5 with TRBJ1-4; TRBD1 agrees at 8 bases. V lost 2 bases, J lost 5 bases, and 1 base stayed unmatched. Germline V gene data show CDR1 as MNHEY and CDR2 as SVGAGI. The CDR3 runs 14 residues. The CDR3 DNA is TGTGCCAGCAGTTACGGGGACAGGAATGAAAAACTGTTTTTT. The encoded protein is CASSYGDRNEKLFF.

There are many counts of this clonotype. The genes are TRBV20-1 and TRBJ2-3, with TRBD2 matching 13 bases. From germline, CDR1 is DFQATT and CDR2 SNEGSKA (reference sequence). The CDR3 is 16 residues long. Trimming at V came to 3 bases and at J to 5 bases, leaving 8 bases not matched to a gene. The CDR3 loop reads CSASLGLAGVGDTQYF. In nucleotides, the CDR3 is TGCAGTGCTAGCCTTGGACTAGCGGGAGTCGGAGATACGCAGTATTTT.

With regard to this clonotype: It may be a read error: a sequence one base away is much more abundant. CDR3 bases: TGTGCCAGCGGCTTAGCAGGGACAGGCTCCTACGAGCAGTACTTC. It yields the protein CASGLAGTGSYEQYF. The V gene is TRBV7-6, the J gene TRBJ2-7, with 8 bases identical to TRBD1. The CDR3 loop spans 15 amino acids. Germline-derived CDR1 and CDR2 are SGHVS and FNYEAQ.

This clonotype was picked up many times. The V and J genes are TRBV4-3 and TRBJ1-2; 11 nucleotides line up with TRBD1. With V trimmed by 4 bases and J by 5 bases, 0 bases remained unmatched. The CDR3 is 13 amino acids. The V gene's germline CDR1 is LGHNA and CDR2 YSLEER. DNA for the CDR3: TGCGCCAGCAGCCGGGACAGGGGGTATGGCTACACCTTC. Translating gives CASSRDRGYGYTF.

There are many counts of this clonotype. The chain links TRBV20-1 to TRBJ2-7, with D maybe TRBD1 (6 bases). The CDR3 consists of 15 residues. V was cut by 3 bases and J by 2 bases, with 17 bases left in between. CDR1 DFQATT and CDR2 SNEGSKA come from the germline V gene (reference sequence). The CDR3 here is CSASGVQGNPYEQYF. The CDR3 DNA is TGCAGTGCTAGTGGTGTACAGGGCAACCCCTACGAGCAGTACTTC.

This clonotype appeared many times. The CDR3 DNA reads as TGCGCCAGCAGAATTGCCGGGACCAGCACAGATACGCAGTATTTT. Encoded protein: CASRIAGTSTDTQYF. The genes are TRBV5-1 and TRBJ2-3; D may be TRBD1 or TRBD2 (5 bases each). Germline V gene data show CDR1 as SGHRS and CDR2 as YFSETQ. The CDR3 is 15 residues long. Trimming pared 5 bases from V and 0 bases from J, leaving 13 bases between.

This clonotype has a count of ten or more. The J gene is TRBJ2-3, the V gene TRBV5-1, with D unresolved. This CDR3 is 12 amino acids long. Trimming cost V 3 bases and J 4 bases, with 6 bases left between them. CDR1 is SGHRS, CDR2 YFSETQ, per germline. CDR3 coding DNA: TGCGCCAGCAGCTGGGATCCAGATACGCAGTATTTT. As protein: CASSWDPDTQYF.